Below, 9 T cell receptor beta chains from the same sample are listed, as sequenced in a study of Ad26.COV2.S vaccination and SARS-CoV-2 variants. The table came from immunoSEQ multiplex PCR; TCRdb's copy has only in-frame clones and leaves some out. The data hold 350,000 to 500,000 clones, with about 90% observed a single time. Specified treatment: around 19 received Ad26.COV2.S at low or high dose, single or two shots; roughly 5 received placebo; per-sample allocation not given. Sampling happened 63 days after the first vaccine or placebo injection. The sequencing here drew on peripheral blood, taken in a trial of Ad26.COV2.S vaccine versus placebo. These receptors were collected from a person aged 18-60 years who received the Ad26.COV2.S COVID-19 vaccine or a placebo.

This chain links TRBV10-3 with TRBJ1-1, with D possibly matching TRBD1 (6 bases). The V gene lost 7 bases and the J gene lost 0 bases, with 15 bases spanning the gap. The CDR3 is 15 amino acids. CDR1 is ENHRY and CDR2 is SYGVKD in the germline V gene. This CDR3 reads CAITSRDTMNTEAFF. For the CDR3, the DNA is TGTGCCATCACCTCCCGGGACACTATGAACACTGAAGCTTTCTTT.

This rearrangement joins TRBV4-3 to TRBJ1-2; D might be TRBD1 (5 bases). The CDR3 is 15 residues long. Germline assignment: CDR1 LGHNA and CDR2 YSLEER. Trimming took 0 bases from V and 2 from J, leaving 10 bases between them. The CDR3 reads CASSQDLAGNYGYTF. CDR3 DNA sequence: TGCGCCAGCAGCCAAGATCTAGCAGGGAACTATGGCTACACCTTC.

V is TRBV10-3 and J is TRBJ1-2; TRBD1 agrees at 7 bases. V lost 0 bases to trimming and J lost 5 bases; unmatched junction nucleotides: 3. This CDR3 has 14 amino acids. Germline V gives CDR1 ENHRY, CDR2 SYGVKD. Written as DNA, the CDR3 is TGTGCCATCAGTGAGTCGGGACAGACATATGGCTACACCTTC. Protein: CAISESGQTYGYTF.

This chain joins TRBV3-1 (or the pseudogene TRBV3-2) and TRBJ2-3; 12 nucleotides agree with TRBD2. The CDR3 loop spans 16 amino acids. J gave up 1 base and V 5 bases, and 4 bases lay outside the gene matches. Looked up from germline, CDR1 is LGHDT and CDR2 is YNNKEL (reference sequence). CDR3 sequence (DNA): TGTGCCAGCAGCATCCTAGCGGGAGGGCGCACAGATACGCAGTATTTT. As protein: CASSILAGGRTDTQYF.

V usage is TRBV7-2 and J usage is TRBJ1-6; maybe TRBD1 (6 bases). The V gene lost 8 bases and the J gene lost 0 bases, with 23 bases spanning the gap. The CDR3 extends over 19 amino acids. Looked up from germline, CDR1 is SGHTA and CDR2 is FQGNSA. CDR3 in DNA: TGTGCCAGCGGCCCAACCCCGGGGGCCCAGAGCTCCTATAATTCACCCCTCCACTTT. It codes for CASGPTPGAQSSYNSPLHF.

The V gene is TRBV28, the J gene TRBJ1-1; 9 bases align to TRBD1. J lost 1 base, V lost 2 bases, and 2 bases had no gene match. The CDR3 loop spans 15 amino acids. The germline CDR1 and CDR2 sequences are MDHEN and SYDVKM. The DNA of the CDR3 is TGTGCCAGCAGTTTAGGGGGACAGGGGAACACTGAAGCTTTCTTT. Its translation: CASSLGGQGNTEAFF.

The chain is built from TRBV1 and TRBJ1-5. TRBV1 is an annotated pseudogene. This CDR3 contains 14 residues. The CDR3 loop is CTSSPYYSNQPQHF. For the CDR3, the DNA is TGCACCAGCAGCCCATACTACAGCAATCAGCCCCAGCATTTT.

The rearrangement uses TRBV29-1 and TRBJ2-5; no reliable D call. Per germline, CDR1 SQVTM and CDR2 ANQGSEA. V lost 7 bases and J 4 bases, leaving 13 bases between the germline ends. The CDR3 is 12 residues long. The CDR3 DNA reads TGCAGCGCCGGAAGCGAAGGAGAGACCCAGTACTTC. This translates into CSAGSEGETQYF.

The V gene is TRBV9, the J gene TRBJ2-2; D may be TRBD2 (6 bases). Trimming took off 0 bases at V and 4 bases at J, with 13 bases between the two ends. Germline V gene data show CDR1 as SGDLS and CDR2 as YYNGEE. The CDR3 loop spans 16 amino acids. The CDR3 sequence: CASSVVSGGATGELFF. The DNA of the CDR3 is TGTGCCAGCAGCGTAGTCTCGGGCGGGGCCACCGGGGAGCTGTTTTTT.